Each of the 10 T cell receptor beta chains below was sequenced from the same sample in a study of blood T cells in healthy people across ages. For the second PCR, which ran for 7 to 11 cycles, a sample-barcoded 5' primer and a J-beta primer mix were used. TCRdb re-analysed the 5' RACE reads in MiXCR, keeping a single row per CDR3 protein. Of fewer than 2 million distinct CDR3 sequences in the sample, more than 35% were seen once. Material for sequencing was blood. These receptors were obtained from a human donor in good health.

This clonotype was detected a few times. V and J are TRBV6-2 or TRBV6-3 and TRBJ2-7; either TRBD1 or TRBD2 may fit D (5 bases each). V was shortened by 5 bases and J by 4 bases, with 15 bases between the two germline ends. CDR3 size: 14 residues. The germline V gene encodes CDR1 MNHEY and CDR2 SVGEGT. CDR3: CASSPGRTYYEQYF. Here the CDR3 DNA reads TGTGCCAGCAGTCCGGGACGGACTTATTACGAGCAGTACTTC.

This chain joins TRBV7-2 and TRBJ1-2; weak D call: TRBD1 (5 bases). The CDR3 length is 16 residues. Trimming took off 5 bases at V and 5 bases at J, with 21 bases between the two ends. The germline V gene has CDR1 SGHTA and CDR2 FQGNSA. The CDR3 DNA sequence: TGTGCCAGCAGCGCTAGTCCCCGGGACCGATCTTATGGCTACACCTTC. It encodes CASSASPRDRSYGYTF.

The rearrangement uses TRBV5-1 and TRBJ2-1, with a tentative D call TRBD1 (6 bases). V dropped 3 bases and J dropped 0 bases, with 13 bases sitting between them. CDR3 length: 16 amino acids. Germline CDR1 is SGHRS and CDR2 is YFSETQ. The CDR3 loop reads CASSWRQASSYNEQFF. The CDR3 nucleotides read TGCGCCAGCAGCTGGAGACAGGCTAGCTCCTACAATGAGCAGTTCTTC. The full variable domain, completed using reference TRBV5-1 and TRBJ2-1, is KAGVTQTPRYLIKTRGQQVTLSCSPISGHRSVSWYQQTPGQGLQFLFEYFSETQRNKGNFPGRFSGRQFSNSRSEMNVSTLELGDSALYLCASSWRQASSYNEQFFGPGTRLTVL.

This rearrangement joins TRBV4-3 to TRBJ1-4; the D is unclear. Germline loops: CDR1 LGHNA, CDR2 YSLEER. V was clipped by 0 bases and J by 0 bases, with 5 bases between them. The CDR3 has 15 amino acids. In DNA, the CDR3 is TGCGCCAGCAGCCAAGAACCCGCAACTAATGAAAAACTGTTTTTT. Its protein is CASSQEPATNEKLFF.

The table lists this clonotype with a few counts. The V gene is TRBV9, the J gene TRBJ2-1, with 7 bases aligning to TRBD1. Germline V gives CDR1 SGDLS, CDR2 YYNGEE. The trim removed 1 base at V and 4 bases at J, leaving 5 bases unmatched. The CDR3 is 15 amino acids. CDR3 sequence reads: CASSVTGDQYNEQFF. The CDR3 DNA is TGTGCCAGCAGCGTAACAGGGGATCAATACAATGAGCAGTTCTTC.

The chain uses TRBV11-3 and TRBJ2-7; D is uncertain. Trimming cost V 5 bases and J 0 bases, with 11 bases left between them. The V gene's germline CDR1 is SGHNT and CDR2 YENEEA. CDR3 length: 14 residues. The CDR3 DNA follows: TGTGCCAGCAGCACCCTAGGAGTCTCCTACGAGCAGTACTTC. Translating it yields CASSTLGVSYEQYF.

This clonotype was recorded a few times. The V and J genes are TRBV7-2 and TRBJ2-7, with 7 bases matching TRBD1. The CDR3 totals 17 residues. Per germline, CDR1 SGHTA and CDR2 FQGNSA. Germline trimming cut 3 bases from V and 5 bases from J; bases unmatched to any gene: 16. Written as DNA, the CDR3 is TGTGCCAGCAGCTTGAAAGTTGGGTCAGGGGGATTTCACGAGCAGTACTTC. The encoded protein is CASSLKVGSGGFHEQYF.

J is TRBJ1-5 and V is TRBV20-1; the match to TRBD1 covers 11 bases. Germline V gene data show CDR1 as DFQATT and CDR2 as SNEGSKA (reference sequence). Trimming cost V 0 bases and J 6 bases; bases outside gene matches: 10. The CDR3 spans 17 residues. The CDR3 here is CSARDTTGTGGGQPQHF. In DNA, the CDR3 is TGCAGTGCTAGAGATACCACCGGGACAGGGGGTGGTCAGCCCCAGCATTTT.

This clonotype appeared a few times. This chain connects TRBV7-2 to TRBJ2-3, with D tentatively TRBD2 (7 bases). Between the trimmed V and J ends, which lost 0 bases and 6 bases, there was a span of 13 bases. This CDR3 region has 15 residues. Germline V gene lookup returns CDR1 SGHTA and CDR2 FQGNSA. This CDR3 is CASSLAGGAGDTQYF. CDR3 sequence (DNA): TGTGCCAGCAGCTTAGCAGGGGGGGCCGGTGATACGCAGTATTTT.

This clonotype was counted a few times. This chain links TRBV10-3 with TRBJ2-3; D is unclear. V was trimmed by 3 bases and J by 2 bases, leaving 12 bases between them. The CDR3 runs to 15 residues. Germline V gene lookup returns CDR1 ENHRY and CDR2 SYGVKD. The CDR3 DNA reads TGTGCCATCAGTGATGCTCGACGTACCACAGATACGCAGTATTTT. It is translated as CAISDARRTTDTQYF.